The subject of this entry is one T cell receptor (beta chain). These data are taken from a study of blood T cell repertoires in COVID-19. Background on the study: Researchers got acute and convalescent COVID-19 samples from the United States, Italy and Spain. T cells, B-cell-depleted T cells, or PBMCs supplied cDNA or gDNA.

Germline V lookup: CDR1 MNHEY, CDR2 SMNVEV (reference sequence). J lost 8 bases, V lost 3 bases, and 8 bases had no gene match. The CDR3 extends over 15 amino acids. Authors' data handling: Quantification of nucleated cells was approximated via reference gene primer amplification. Assay: immunoSEQ multiplex PCR; the TCRdb copy retains only in-frame clones and omits some. The DNA gave D and trimming, while V, J and clone size come from that table. Of 95,000 to 100,000 clones listed, about 90% are singletons. Sequenced: peripheral blood. V is TRBV27 and J is TRBJ2-1; 9 positions agree with TRBD1. This sequence was found in a middle-aged man with acute or convalescent COVID-19. CDR3 sequence: CASSLMLGQGDEQFF. The CDR3 DNA reads TGTGCCAGCAGTTTGATGTTGGGACAGGGCGATGAGCAGTTCTTC.